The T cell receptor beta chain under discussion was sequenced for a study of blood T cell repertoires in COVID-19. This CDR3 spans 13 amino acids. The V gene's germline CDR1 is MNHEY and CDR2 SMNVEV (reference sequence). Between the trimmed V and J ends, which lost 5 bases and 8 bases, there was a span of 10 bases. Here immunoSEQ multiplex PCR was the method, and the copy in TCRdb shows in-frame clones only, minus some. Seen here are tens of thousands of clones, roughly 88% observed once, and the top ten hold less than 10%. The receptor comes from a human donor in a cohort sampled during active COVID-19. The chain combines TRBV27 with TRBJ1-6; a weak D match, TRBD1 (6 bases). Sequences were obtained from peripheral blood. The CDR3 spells CASSGTRDSPLHF. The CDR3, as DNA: TGTGCCAGCAGTGGGACAAGGGATTCACCCCTCCACTTT.